These 7 T cell receptor beta chains were all obtained from the same sample, sequenced in a study of T cell repertoires in cytomegalovirus infection. TCRdb reanalysed the reads using MiXCR and keeps one entry per CDR3 protein. The sample includes over 150,000 distinct CDR3 sequences, about 15% of them seen just once. The specimen was PBMCs. These receptors all come from a human donor in good health (CMV status not recorded). Some clones in this sample may be carry-over from other donors' samples.

This clonotype was seen many times. The CDR3 region is CASSFFGSAEQYF. The CDR3 region has the DNA TGTGCCAGCAGCTTCTTCGGGTCGGCCGAGCAGTACTTC. This chain joins TRBV7-2 and TRBJ2-7; D is ambiguous. Trimming left V 3 bases short and J 6 bases short, with 12 bases between. There are 13 residues in the CDR3. Germline V gene sequence: CDR1 SGHTA, CDR2 FQGNSA.

This clonotype was seen at least ten times. V gene TRBV12-3 or TRBV12-4 combines with J gene TRBJ1-4; 9 nucleotides agree with TRBD1. The CDR3 has 15 residues. The V and J ends lost 5 bases and 7 bases, in that order; junction bases with no gene match: 8. CDR3 in amino acids: CASSTTGTGIEKLFF. In DNA, the CDR3 is TGTGCCAGCAGTACCACCGGGACAGGGATTGAAAAACTGTTTTTT.

This clonotype came up a few times. The V call is TRBV6-2 or TRBV6-3, the J call TRBJ2-1; D call uncertain. Trimming took off 4 bases at V and 4 bases at J, with 17 bases between the two ends. Germline CDR1 MNHEY, CDR2 SVGEGT. CDR3 size: 16 residues. Here the CDR3 DNA reads TGTGCCAGCAGTTTGTCCGCCGTCCCTAGGTACAATGAGCAGTTCTTC. It specifies CASSLSAVPRYNEQFF.

This clonotype was seen repeatedly, ten times or more. The chain recombines TRBV5-6 with TRBJ1-6; D gene uncertain. The CDR3 runs to 15 residues. The V and J ends lost 3 bases and 7 bases respectively, with 14 bases between them. Germline V gene lookup returns CDR1 SGHDT and CDR2 YYEEEE. CDR3: CASSSPGRNNSPLHF. The CDR3, as DNA: TGTGCCAGCAGCTCACCGGGGAGGAACAATTCACCCCTCCACTTT.

This clonotype was found once. This chain links TRBV7-9 with TRBJ2-5; no clear D. This CDR3 spans 14 amino acids. Germline V gene lookup returns CDR1 SEHNR and CDR2 FQNEAQ (reference sequence). Trimming cost V 6 bases and J 2 bases, with 13 bases left between them. The CDR3 DNA sequence: TGTGCCAGCAGTCTCGGACCGCCACAAGAGACCCAGTACTTC. It encodes CASSLGPPQETQYF.

This clonotype has just a few counts. V is TRBV12-3 or TRBV12-4 and J is TRBJ2-1; 7 positions match TRBD1. This CDR3 contains 15 residues. Losses at the gene ends were 4 bases for V and 5 bases for J; bases not matched to a gene: 8. The CDR3, as DNA: TGTGCCAGCAGTTGGGAGACAGGGCACAACAATGAGCAGTTCTTC. Protein: CASSWETGHNNEQFF.

The chain recombines TRBV19 with TRBJ2-4; D call uncertain. The CDR3 runs to 14 residues. Trimming stripped 10 bases from V and 1 base from J, with 14 bases between. The germline V gene encodes CDR1 LNHDA and CDR2 SQIVND (reference sequence). This CDR3 is CATSRDRAKNIQYF. The CDR3 DNA reads as TGTGCCACCTCTAGGGATAGGGCCAAAAACATTCAGTACTTC.